This TCR beta chain came from a study of CD4 T cells in relation to SARS-CoV-2 and coronaviruses. As for the study in general: TCR beta CDR3s were sequenced after roughly 10-day antigen culture of PBMCs.

In regard to this clone: The antigen is undetermined.

The germline gives CDR1 MDHEN, CDR2 SYDVKM. V shed 6 bases and J shed 8 bases, with 13 bases lying between them. CDR3 length equals 12 residues. Unexposed donor CD4+ T cells date from about 2011-2018, before the COVID-19 pandemic. After about ten days of culture, CD4+ T cells were isolated. Unexposed-donor CD4+ T cells were probed with SARS-CoV-2 S/N and four cold-coronavirus spikes, cells permitting. Each well had a few million PBMCs in approximately 5% human AB serum with IL-2. Study-wide results and limits: Samples before the pandemic and after infection were not matched within any donor.

The protocol was immunoSEQ multiplex PCR, while the TCRdb copy is restricted to in-frame clones and leaves out a portion. The table lists roughly 16,000 clones, about 84% of them singletons. The rearrangement links TRBV28 to TRBJ1-2; D ambiguous. The TCR originated in a human donor in good health. The sequencing input was CD4+ T cells from PBMCs, cultured in vitro. This CDR3 is CASSYRPGGYTF. The DNA for the CDR3 is TGTGCCAGCAGCTACCGGCCGGGGGGCTACACCTTC.